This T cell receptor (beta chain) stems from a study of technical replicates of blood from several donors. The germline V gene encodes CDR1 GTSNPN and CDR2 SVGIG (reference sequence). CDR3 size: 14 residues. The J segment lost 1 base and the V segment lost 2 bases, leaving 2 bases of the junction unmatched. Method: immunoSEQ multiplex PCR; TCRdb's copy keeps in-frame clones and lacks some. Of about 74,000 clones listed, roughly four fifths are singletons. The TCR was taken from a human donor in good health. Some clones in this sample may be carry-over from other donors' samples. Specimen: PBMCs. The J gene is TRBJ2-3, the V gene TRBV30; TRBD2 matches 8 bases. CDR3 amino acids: CAWSIGRGTDTQYF. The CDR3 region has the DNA TGTGCCTGGAGTATCGGGAGGGGCACAGATACGCAGTATTTT.